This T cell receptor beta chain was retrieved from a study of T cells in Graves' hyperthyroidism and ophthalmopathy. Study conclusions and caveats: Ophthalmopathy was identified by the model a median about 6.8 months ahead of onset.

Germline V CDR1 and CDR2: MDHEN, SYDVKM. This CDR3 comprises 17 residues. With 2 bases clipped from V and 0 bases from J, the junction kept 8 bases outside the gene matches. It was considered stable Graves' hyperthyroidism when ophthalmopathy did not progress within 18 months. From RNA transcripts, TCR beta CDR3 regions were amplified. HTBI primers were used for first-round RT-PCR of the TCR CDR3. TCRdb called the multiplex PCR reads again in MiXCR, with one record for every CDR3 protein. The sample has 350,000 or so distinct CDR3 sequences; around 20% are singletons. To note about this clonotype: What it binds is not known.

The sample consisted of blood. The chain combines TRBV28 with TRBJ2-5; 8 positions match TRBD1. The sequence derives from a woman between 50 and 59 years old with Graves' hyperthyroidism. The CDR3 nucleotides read TGTGCCAGCAGTTTAGATTACAGGGGGTATCACCAAGAGACCCAGTACTTC. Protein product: CASSLDYRGYHQETQYF.